These T cell receptor beta chains were read from a single sample in a study of cytomegalovirus exposure and HLA in healthy donors. Profiled with immunoSEQ multiplex PCR; TCRdb holds only in-frame clones, not every one. This table holds about 160,000 clones, around 84% found once. The sample was PBMCs. The origin of the receptors is a man aged 18 to 29 in good health and CMV-seronegative. Each CDR3 is given with its conserved first and last residue. A D gene is named only where the DNA matches it firmly. Some rows have no size entry. The others give once, few or many, or a class for an expanded clone.

d_gene	abundance	v_gene	j_gene	CDR3aa	CDR3nt
.	once	TRBV18	TRBJ2-7	CASSPTTSSYEQYF	TGTGCCAGCTCACCCACGACTAGTTCCTACGAGCAGTACTTC
.	.	TRBV4-1	TRBJ1-6	CASSQRTHEFGSPLHF	TGCGCCAGCAGCCAACGGACTCACGAATTCGGTTCACCCCTCCACTTT
.	.	TRBV15	TRBJ2-4	CATRGPFLRDIQYF	TGTGCCACCCGCGGACCGTTCCTCAGGGACATTCAGTACTTC
.	.	TRBV14	TRBJ2-3	CASSLAQAYDTQYF	TGTGCCAGCAGCCTAGCGCAGGCCTACGATACGCAGTATTTT
TRBD1	.	TRBV7-9	TRBJ2-3	CASSLGDRVKDTQYF	TGTGCCAGCAGCTTGGGAGACAGGGTCAAAGATACGCAGTATTTT
TRBD1	.	TRBV2	TRBJ2-5	CASGTDQETQYF	TGTGCCAGCGGGACAGACCAAGAGACCCAGTACTTC
.	few	TRBV6-6	TRBJ1-1	CASWKGLVTTEAFF	TGTGCCAGCTGGAAGGGGCTCGTGACCACTGAAGCTTTCTTT
.	.	TRBV12-2	TRBJ2-6	CASRLDSSGANVLTF	TGTGCAAGTCGCTTAGACAGCTCTGGGGCCAACGTCCTGACTTTC
.	.	TRBV18	TRBJ2-5	CASSPFPDIQETQYF	TGTGCCAGCTCACCGTTCCCAGATATCCAAGAGACCCAGTACTTC
TRBD1	.	TRBV6-4	TRBJ1-2	CASSPDRANYGYTF	TGTGCCAGCAGCCCTGACAGGGCCAACTATGGCTACACCTTC
.	once	TRBV27	TRBJ1-1	CASSLSKQGNTEAFF	TGTGCCAGCAGTTTATCGAAACAGGGGAACACTGAAGCTTTCTTT
.	.	TRBV6-5	TRBJ1-2	CASSYSRRDYGYTF	TGTGCCAGCAGTTACTCGCGGAGGGACTATGGCTACACCTTC
TRBD1	.	TRBV6-4	TRBJ2-3	CASSAGTGGSDTQYF	TGTGCCAGCAGCGCCGGGACAGGGGGCTCAGATACGCAGTATTTT
.	.	TRBV29-1	TRBJ1-2	CSVEGQAHYGYTF	TGCAGCGTCGAAGGGCAGGCCCACTATGGCTACACCTTC
.	once	TRBV28	TRBJ2-3	CASSSYRDMSTDTQYF	TGTGCCAGCAGTTCTTACAGGGATATGAGCACAGATACGCAGTATTTT
TRBD1	once	TRBV19	TRBJ1-5	CASSTPTGINQPQHF	TGTGCCAGTAGTACCCCGACAGGGATAAATCAGCCCCAGCATTTT
TRBD1	.	TRBV10-3	TRBJ2-2	CAISESTGGYGTGELFF	TGTGCCATCAGTGAGTCGACAGGGGGGTATGGCACCGGGGAGCTGTTTTTT
.	once	TRBV11-2	TRBJ2-1	CASSQEGAGTYNEQFF	TGTGCCAGCAGCCAGGAGGGGGCCGGGACTTACAATGAGCAGTTCTTC
.	.	TRBV27	TRBJ2-7	CASIRTPGSYEQYF	TGTGCCAGCATTAGGACTCCGGGTTCCTACGAGCAGTACTTC
.	.	TRBV2	TRBJ2-7	CASRGEWSSYEQYF	TGTGCCAGCAGGGGTGAGTGGAGCTCCTACGAGCAGTACTTC
.	.	TRBV2	TRBJ2-5	CASSGKDYQETQYF	TGTGCCAGCAGTGGTAAGGACTACCAAGAGACCCAGTACTTC
.	.	TRBV5-1	TRBJ1-3	CASSLGLEGNTIYF	TGCGCCAGCAGCTTGGGACTGGAGGGAAACACCATATATTTT
.	.	TRBV19	TRBJ1-1	CASSMRGGTEAFF	TGTGCCAGTAGTATGCGAGGGGGAACTGAAGCTTTCTTT
.	.	TRBV15	TRBJ2-7	CATSRDPGYEQYF	TGTGCCACCAGCAGAGATCCCGGGTACGAGCAGTACTTC
TRBD1	.	TRBV7-9	TRBJ2-5	CASSLGTGEETQYF	TGTGCCAGCAGCCTCGGGACAGGGGAAGAGACCCAGTACTTC
TRBD1	.	TRBV18	TRBJ1-1	CASSPQRQGTNTEAFF	TGTGCCAGCTCACCACAGAGACAGGGGACGAACACTGAAGCTTTCTTT
.	.	TRBV28	TRBJ2-1	CASSFPRVSYNEQFF	TGTGCCAGCAGTTTCCCGCGGGTTTCCTACAATGAGCAGTTCTTC
.	once	TRBV9	TRBJ2-6	CASSVQGSGANVLTF	TGTGCCAGCAGCGTTCAGGGCTCTGGGGCCAACGTCCTGACTTTC